The clone carrying this T cell receptor (beta chain) was recorded many times. The data belong to a study of CD8+ T cells in alopecia areata. TCR sequencing used cDNA made by reverse transcription of extracted RNA. Profiling relied on immunoSEQ multiplex PCR, and the TCRdb table lists in-frame clones only, not all of them. The sample yields 93,000 or so clones, around 50% seen once. Germline loops: CDR1 SGHTA, CDR2 FQGNSA. This CDR3 contains 15 residues. The V gene lost 0 bases and the J gene lost 5 bases, with 10 bases spanning the gap. The TCR comes from a human donor in good health. The material sequenced was CD4+ T cells sorted from blood. The V and J genes are TRBV7-2 and TRBJ2-2; D perhaps matches TRBD1 (5 bases). In DNA, the CDR3 is TGTGCCAGCAGCTTAGCTCTAGGGGTGACCGGGGAGCTGTTTTTT. This sequence encodes CASSLALGVTGELFF.